This T cell receptor beta chain is drawn from a study of T cells after posttransplantation cyclophosphamide. The study's findings and limits: Skin or GI-infiltrating T cells shared few TRB sequences with blood. After PTCy, TRB diversity resembled that of CNI/methotrexate controls. Donor CD8+ memory clones often dominated recipient blood repertoires at later times.

The CDR3 totals 14 residues. Germline values: CDR1 MDHEN, CDR2 SYDVKM. The germline V and J ends were trimmed by 4 bases and 9 bases, with 16 bases remaining between them. The table came from immunoSEQ multiplex PCR; TCRdb's copy has only in-frame clones and leaves some out. This table holds 25,000 to 35,000 clones, roughly 90% found once. Points on this clone: Its antigen is undetermined.

What was sequenced was PBMCs. This clonotype was obtained from a woman between 40 and 55 years old with a blood cancer, CMV-positive, and with a related stem cell donor. The rearrangement joins TRBV28 to TRBJ2-1; D is unresolved. CDR3 protein: CASSSPFPVPEQFF. CDR3 bases: TGTGCCAGCAGTTCCCCCTTTCCGGTTCCTGAGCAGTTCTTC.